The 16 T cell receptor beta chains presented below share a single source sample, sequenced in a study of regulatory T cells in long-lasting Graves disease. Specified time point: newly diagnosed GD, antithyroid drugs for less than 3 months. PBMC RNA served as the TCR library source. Building of the TCR beta libraries involved iRepertoire HTBI primers and Arm-PCR of CDR3 regions. Each CDR3 protein gets one entry after TCRdb re-called the multiplex PCR reads with MiXCR. The table records 250,000 or so distinct CDR3 sequences, more than 15% of them present only once. The sample was also linked to a second study, of T cells in Graves' hyperthyroidism and ophthalmopathy.

The sample here was peripheral blood mononuclear cells (PBMCs), taken at new diagnosis, from a patient treated with antithyroid drugs. These receptors were obtained from a woman in her 30s with Graves disease.

The CDR3 reads CASRVVLPGMEVKIGELFF. The CDR3 nucleotides read TGCGCCAGCAGAGTCGTTTTACCGGGGATGGAGGTCAAAATCGGGGAGCTGTTTTTT. The chain uses TRBV4-1 and TRBJ2-2; perhaps TRBD2 as D (5 bases). V shed 6 bases and J shed 7 bases, with 30 bases lying between them. This CDR3 has 19 residues. Germline V CDR1 and CDR2: MGHRA, YSYEKL.

Turning to this clonotype: A single base separates this from a much larger clone, so it may be a read error. V gene TRBV7-7 combines with J gene TRBJ2-5; D call uncertain. The CDR3 extends over 14 amino acids. Germline values: CDR1 SSHAT, CDR2 FNYEAQ (reference sequence). CDR3 protein: CASSLTADRETQYF. CDR3 nucleotides: TGTGCTAGCAGCTTAACTGCGGATAGGGAGACCCAGTACTTC. Looking up the rest from reference TRBV7-7 and TRBJ2-5 gives the full variable domain: GAGVSQSPRYKVTKRGQDVTLRCDPISSHATLYWYQQALGQGPEFLTYFNYEAQPDKSGLPSDRFSAERPEGSISTLTIQRTEQRDSAMYRCASSLTADRETQYFGPGTRLLVL.

With respect to this clonotype: At one boundary the junction diverges from the germline segment, which might be a read error. The chain joins TRBV6-2 or TRBV6-3 to TRBJ2-7; possible D gene TRBD1, 6 bases. Germline CDR1 and CDR2: MNHEY and SVGEGT. The CDR3 runs to 15 residues. In nucleotides, the CDR3 is TGTGCCAGCAGTTACGTGGGGACACCTGTCTACAAGCAGTACTTC. It is translated as CASSYVGTPVYKQYF.

This clonotype was detected ten times or more. This rearrangement joins TRBV7-9 to TRBJ1-6, with D uncertain. Between the trimmed V and J ends, which lost 1 base and 6 bases, there was a span of 13 bases. This CDR3 spans 16 amino acids. The germline CDR1 and CDR2 sequences are SEHNR and FQNEAQ (reference sequence). The CDR3 bases are TGTGCCAGCAGCTTAGATTCAGCGTTTTTTAATTCACCCCTCCACTTT. Its protein product is CASSLDSAFFNSPLHF.

This clonotype was counted many times. The chain recombines TRBV5-1 with TRBJ2-7, with 7 bases lining up with TRBD2. This CDR3 region has 17 residues. Germline CDR1 is SGHRS and CDR2 is YFSETQ. V lost 1 base and J lost 3; bases outside the gene matches: 13. The CDR3 DNA reads TGCGCCAGCAGCTTGAGATTCGGGTCAGGGACTAACTACGAGCAGTACTTC. Protein: CASSLRFGSGTNYEQYF.

This clonotype has a handful of counts. The V and J genes are TRBV5-1 and TRBJ2-6, with 7 bases matching TRBD2. Germline CDR1 is SGHRS and CDR2 is YFSETQ. The CDR3 has 15 residues. J lost 1 base, V lost 3 bases, and 1 base had no gene match. CDR3 residues: CASSWGGSGANVLTF. CDR3 nucleotides: TGCGCCAGCAGCTGGGGGGGGTCTGGGGCCAACGTCCTGACTTTC.

The table lists this clonotype with many counts. The V call is TRBV6-1, the J call TRBJ2-5; possibly TRBD1 or TRBD2 for D (5 bases each). The CDR3 consists of 14 residues. Trimming took 7 bases from V and 9 from J, leaving 21 bases between them. CDR1 MNHNS and CDR2 SASEGT come from the germline V gene. The CDR3 sequence is CASNIRDGLRAQYF. Written as DNA, the CDR3 is TGTGCCAGCAACATCCGGGACGGCCTCAGGGCCCAGTACTTC.

As regards this clonotype: One base separates it from a far larger clone, so it is likely a read error. V gene TRBV6-2 or TRBV6-3 combines with J gene TRBJ1-1; D not resolved. CDR3 length: 14 amino acids. Per the germline V gene, CDR1 is MNHEY and CDR2 is SVGEGT. The CDR3: CASSGRGMNIEAFF. CDR3 nucleotides: TGTGCCAGCAGTGGCAGAGGGATGAACATTGAAGCTTTCTTT.

This clonotype was seen ten or more times. The chain recombines TRBV20-1 with TRBJ1-1; D is possibly TRBD1 (5 bases). Trimming removed 1 base from V and 9 bases from J, with 15 bases in between. Germline V gene data show CDR1 as DFQATT and CDR2 as SNEGSKA (reference sequence). The CDR3 covers 13 residues. The DNA of the CDR3 is TGCAGTGCTAGAGGAGACAGCGGGGGAAAAGCTTTCTTT. This translates into CSARGDSGGKAFF.

In this sample, this clonotype turned up many times. The chain couples TRBV20-1 to TRBJ2-3; tentatively, D is TRBD1 or TRBD2 (5 bases each). CDR3 length: 18 amino acids. In germline, CDR1 is DFQATT, CDR2 SNEGSKA (reference sequence). V was cut by 0 bases and J by 1 base, with 20 bases left in between. DNA for the CDR3: TGCAGTGCTAGAGATGTACGTTGGGACCCAAGGGGCACAGATACGCAGTATTTT. Amino acids: CSARDVRWDPRGTDTQYF.

The gene calls are TRBV28 and TRBJ1-1; D is unclear. The CDR3 runs to 13 residues. Germline CDR1 and CDR2: MDHEN and SYDVKM. V shed 7 bases and J shed 4 bases, with 13 bases lying between them. In nucleotides, the CDR3 is TGTGCCAGCACCTGGCCCTCGGGCACTGAAGCTTTCTTT. Amino acids: CASTWPSGTEAFF.

At least ten counts were recorded for this clonotype. This chain uses TRBV20-1 with TRBJ2-3, with 10 bases aligning to TRBD2. CDR3 length: 15 amino acids. V shed 0 bases, J shed 3 bases, and the junction held 3 bases outside the gene matches. Germline CDR1 is DFQATT and CDR2 is SNEGSKA (reference sequence). The chain's CDR3 is CSARDPSGGTDTQYF. DNA of the CDR3: TGCAGTGCTAGAGATCCTAGCGGGGGTACAGATACGCAGTATTTT.

The chain has TRBV7-3 and TRBJ2-2, with TRBD1 matching 7 bases. The CDR3 runs to 15 residues. The V gene end was trimmed by 6 bases and the J gene end by 6 bases; junction bases not matched to a gene: 10. The germline V gene encodes CDR1 SGHTA and CDR2 FQGTGA. DNA for the CDR3: TGTGCCAGCAGACCGGGACAGTACGGGTCCGGGGAGCTGTTTTTT. Protein product: CASRPGQYGSGELFF. Combining the CDR3 with reference TRBV7-3 and TRBJ2-2 gives the whole variable domain GAGVSQTPSNKVTEKGKYVELRCDPISGHTALYWYRQSLGQGPEFLIYFQGTGAADDSGLPNDRFFAVRPEGSVSTLKIQRTERGDSAVYLCASRPGQYGSGELFFGEGSRLTVL.

This clonotype was seen ten or more times. The rearrangement links TRBV12-3 or TRBV12-4 to TRBJ1-5; the D is unclear. The CDR3 sequence is 14 residues long. The V gene lost 6 bases and the J gene lost 0 bases, with 9 bases spanning the gap. The CDR3 region has the DNA TGTGCCAGCAGCTTAACAGATAGCAATCAGCCCCAGCATTTT. Encoded protein: CASSLTDSNQPQHF.

This clonotype has ten or more counts. Germline and junction disagree at one end, which may indicate a read error. The chain carries TRBV12-3 or TRBV12-4 and TRBJ1-2; tentative D call: TRBD1 (5 bases). The CDR3 totals 15 residues. The CDR3 DNA follows: TGTGCCAGCAGTTTTAGTAGTCAGGGAAGGAATGGCTGCACCTTC. The encoded protein is CASSFSSQGRNGCTF.

In this sample, this clonotype turned up a few times. The chain couples TRBV5-1 to TRBJ1-1; D is ambiguous. V was pared by 4 bases and J by 0 bases, with 19 bases between. Germline loops: CDR1 SGHRS, CDR2 YFSETQ. CDR3 length: 17 residues. The CDR3 sequence is CASSPSPFRGMNTEAFF. The CDR3 coding sequence is TGCGCCAGCAGCCCCTCACCGTTTCGGGGTATGAACACTGAAGCTTTCTTT.